These 27 T cell receptor beta chains were all obtained from the same sample, sequenced in a study of Ad26.COV2.S vaccination and SARS-CoV-2 variants. The treatment was: roughly 19 received Ad26.COV2.S at low or high dose, single or two shots; about 5 received placebo; per-sample allocation not given. The study sampled participants on day 63 after the first vaccine or placebo injection. TCRdb keeps only in-frame clones here, not all; method: immunoSEQ multiplex PCR. The top ten clones hold roughly 1.5% of a sample with about 680,000 clones, around 92% of them seen once. The specimen comprised peripheral blood, sampled in a trial of Ad26.COV2.S vaccine versus placebo. These receptor sequences come from a person between 18 and 59 years old who received the Ad26.COV2.S COVID-19 vaccine or a placebo.

This chain uses TRBV11-2 with TRBJ2-1; D is perhaps TRBD1 or TRBD2 (5 bases each). The CDR3 is made up of 16 amino acids. CDR1 SGHAT and CDR2 FQNNGV come from the germline V gene. V was clipped by 5 bases and J by 3 bases, with 17 bases between them. Written as DNA, the CDR3 is TGTGCCAGCAGCACCAACCGGGACGGACGCTACAATGAGCAGTTCTTC. Residues: CASSTNRDGRYNEQFF.

In its sample, this clone was seen once. The CDR3, as DNA: TGTGCCAGCAGTGACCCACCAGACAGCACAGATACGCAGTATTTT. It encodes CASSDPPDSTDTQYF. The gene calls are TRBV25-1 and TRBJ2-3, with D uncertain. Germline lookup yields CDR1 MGHDK and CDR2 SYGVNS. Trimming stripped 3 bases from V and 0 bases from J, with 10 bases between. The CDR3 consists of 15 residues.

Only a few counts were recorded for this clone. V is TRBV7-9 and J is TRBJ2-1; 7 bases are shared with TRBD2. Germline loops: CDR1 SEHNR, CDR2 FQNEAQ (reference sequence). The CDR3 contains 19 residues. V gave up 5 bases and J gave up 3 bases; unmatched junction bases: 19. This CDR3 reads CASSVVFGGGRPVYNEQFF. The CDR3 DNA is TGTGCCAGCAGCGTCGTCTTCGGCGGGGGTCGGCCGGTCTACAATGAGCAGTTCTTC. The whole variable domain, remainder taken from reference TRBV7-9 and TRBJ2-1, is DTGVSQNPRHKITKRGQNVTFRCDPISEHNRLYWYRQTLGQGPEFLTYFQNEAQLEKSRLLSDRFSAERPKGSFSTLEIQRTEQGDSAMYLCASSVVFGGGRPVYNEQFFGPGTRLTVL.

This clone was seen a few times. The V gene is TRBV19, the J gene TRBJ1-2; 8 nucleotides agree with TRBD1. This CDR3 region has 16 residues. Unmatched junction bases numbered 11, after V lost 4 bases and J lost 4 bases. The V gene's germline CDR1 is LNHDA and CDR2 SQIVND (reference sequence). Here the CDR3 reads CASSTRTGYGGYGYTF. The CDR3, as DNA: TGTGCCAGTAGTACCCGGACAGGGTACGGCGGCTATGGCTACACCTTC.

The chain has TRBV24-1 and TRBJ2-7, with 10 positions matching TRBD1. This CDR3 spans 16 amino acids. The V gene's germline CDR1 is KGHDR and CDR2 SFDVKD. With 4 bases clipped from V and 3 bases from J, the junction kept 8 bases outside the gene matches. The CDR3 loop is CATSDRQGQGVYEQYF. CDR3 sequence (DNA): TGTGCCACCAGTGACCGGCAAGGACAGGGGGTCTACGAGCAGTACTTC.

The gene calls are TRBV18 and TRBJ2-1, with 8 bases aligning to TRBD1. This CDR3 is built from 15 residues. V dropped 3 bases and J dropped 2; count of bases not matched to a gene: 3. From germline, CDR1 is KGHSH and CDR2 LQKENI. The CDR3 DNA reads TGTGCCAGCTCACCCACAGGGGGACCCTACAATGAGCAGTTCTTC. Translating gives CASSPTGGPYNEQFF.

The chain carries TRBV12-5 and TRBJ2-4; possible D gene TRBD1, 6 bases. Germline assignment: CDR1 LGHNT and CDR2 FRNRAP. V lost 6 bases and J lost 7, with 13 bases in between. The CDR3 sequence is 13 residues long. CDR3 nucleotides: TGTGCTAGTGGAACTGGACAGTCGAACATTCAGTACTTC. Protein: CASGTGQSNIQYF. Together with reference TRBV12-5 and TRBJ2-4, the CDR3 gives the full variable domain: DARVTQTPRHKVTEMGQEVTMRCQPILGHNTVFWYRQTMMQGLELLAYFRNRAPLDDSGMPKDRFSAEMPDATLATLKIQPSEPRDSAVYFCASGTGQSNIQYFGAGTRLSVL.

This chain joins TRBV5-8 and TRBJ1-1, with TRBD1 identical over 9 bases. CDR3 size: 15 residues. Trimming took 4 bases from V and 4 from J; bases not matched to a gene: 8. The germline V gene encodes CDR1 SGHTS and CDR2 YDEGEE. CDR3 amino acids: CASSPAGTGSTEAFF. Written as DNA, the CDR3 is TGTGCCAGCAGCCCGGCCGGGACAGGGAGCACTGAAGCTTTCTTT.

The chain recombines TRBV30 with TRBJ1-6; 8 nucleotides match TRBD1. The CDR3 extends over 13 amino acids. The germline V gene encodes CDR1 GTSNPN and CDR2 SVGIG (reference sequence). V was clipped by 3 bases and J by 7 bases; unmatched bases: 2. The CDR3 DNA reads TGTGCCTGGAGGGACAGGGAAAATTCACCCCTCCACTTT. As protein: CAWRDRENSPLHF.

This sequence joins TRBV10-3 and TRBJ2-1, with 8 bases identical to TRBD1. This CDR3 region has 17 residues. The germline V gene has CDR1 ENHRY and CDR2 SYGVKD. Losses at the gene ends were 3 bases for V and 2 bases for J; bases not matched to a gene: 9. CDR3 bases: TGTGCCATCAGTGATTATCGGGACAGGCCCACCTACAATGAGCAGTTCTTC. Its translation: CAISDYRDRPTYNEQFF.

V and J are TRBV11-2 and TRBJ1-1; tentatively, D is TRBD1 (6 bases). This CDR3 region has 15 residues. Germline CDR1 SGHAT, CDR2 FQNNGV. Trimming removed 1 base from V and 1 base from J, with 10 bases in between. The CDR3 reads CASSLGMTGNTEAFF. CDR3 DNA: TGTGCCAGCAGCTTAGGGATGACAGGGAACACTGAAGCTTTCTTT. The full variable domain, completed using reference TRBV11-2 and TRBJ1-1, is EAGVAQSPRYKIIEKRQSVAFWCNPISGHATLYWYQQILGQGPKLLIQFQNNGVVDDSQLPKDRFSAERLKGVDSTLKIQPAKLEDSAVYLCASSLGMTGNTEAFFGQGTRLTVV.

The gene calls are TRBV7-2 and TRBJ2-1; tentative D call: TRBD2 (6 bases). This CDR3 is 14 amino acids long. CDR1 and CDR2 (germline): SGHTA, FQGNSA. The V and J ends lost 5 bases and 4 bases respectively, with 12 bases between them. The CDR3 nucleotides are TGTGCCAGCAGCGGTAGCGCGGGGTACAATGAGCAGTTCTTC. Protein sequence: CASSGSAGYNEQFF.

A single count supports this clone. This CDR3 reads CASAGASGNEQFF. In nucleotides, the CDR3 is TGTGCCAGCGCGGGGGCTAGCGGCAATGAGCAGTTCTTC. This rearrangement joins TRBV21-1 to TRBJ2-1; TRBD2 is the table's D call, not checked against the DNA. TRBV21-1 is tagged as a pseudogene. The CDR3 length is 13 residues.

The V gene is TRBV10-3, the J gene TRBJ2-1, with 9 bases fitting TRBD2. From germline, CDR1 is ENHRY and CDR2 SYGVKD. Unmatched junction bases numbered 1, after V lost 4 bases and J lost 3 bases. The CDR3 extends over 14 amino acids. The CDR3 loop is CAISGTSVYNEQFF. DNA for the CDR3: TGTGCCATCAGTGGGACTAGCGTCTACAATGAGCAGTTCTTC.

The chain couples TRBV24-1 to TRBJ2-1, with TRBD2 identical over 7 bases. Germline assignment: CDR1 KGHDR and CDR2 SFDVKD. This CDR3 is 16 amino acids long. After removal of 5 bases from V and 0 bases from J, the junction contained 6 bases not matched to a gene. CDR3 sequence: CATSGEGMSSYNEQFF. The CDR3 DNA reads TGTGCCACCAGTGGGGAGGGGATGAGCTCCTACAATGAGCAGTTCTTC.

The chain recombines TRBV5-6 with TRBJ2-4, with no clear D. The V gene lost 2 bases and the J gene lost 0 bases, with 6 bases spanning the gap. The CDR3 covers 14 residues. Germline V gene sequence: CDR1 SGHDT, CDR2 YYEEEE. The CDR3 DNA reads as TGTGCCAGCAGCTTAGTACTAGCCAAAAACATTCAGTACTTC. This gives the protein CASSLVLAKNIQYF.

As DNA, the CDR3 is TGTGCTAGTGGTCTACGGTTACGTAATATAGGGGAAGACGGAAACACCATATATTTT. Translated, it gives CASGLRLRNIGEDGNTIYF. The chain joins TRBV12-5 to TRBJ1-3; tentative D call: TRBD1 (5 bases). The CDR3 runs to 19 residues. The V end lost 5 bases, the J end lost 4 bases, and 27 bases lay between the germline ends. Germline CDR1 reads LGHNT; CDR2 reads FRNRAP.

V and J are TRBV11-2 and TRBJ2-7, with D possibly being TRBD1 (6 bases). V lost 0 bases and J lost 8, with 17 bases in between. In germline, CDR1 is SGHAT, CDR2 FQNNGV. The CDR3 covers 15 residues. In nucleotides, the CDR3 is TGTGCCAGCAGCTTAGACGATTTCCTCCAGGGGAAGCAGTACTTC. Encoded protein: CASSLDDFLQGKQYF.

The gene calls are TRBV28 and TRBJ1-2; D not certain. This CDR3 has 12 amino acids. Germline CDR1 MDHEN, CDR2 SYDVKM. Trimming took off 6 bases at V and 0 bases at J, with 5 bases between the two ends. The CDR3 loop is CASSSSNYGYTF. As DNA, the CDR3 is TGTGCCAGCAGCTCTTCTAACTATGGCTACACCTTC.

V is TRBV7-8 and J is TRBJ2-3, with 9 bases lining up with TRBD1. V shed 8 bases and J 0 bases; nucleotides not matched to a gene: 0. This CDR3 has 13 residues. Germline-derived CDR1 and CDR2 are SGHVS and FQNEAQ. CDR3 in DNA: TGTGCCAGCGGGACAGGGAGCACAGATACGCAGTATTTT. This sequence encodes CASGTGSTDTQYF.

This chain connects TRBV5-1 to TRBJ2-1; tentatively, D is TRBD2 (5 bases). The CDR3 is 17 amino acids. V was shortened by 7 bases and J by 4 bases, with 24 bases between the two germline ends. In germline, CDR1 is SGHRS, CDR2 YFSETQ. The CDR3 protein is CASESGRGKGTYNEQFF. CDR3 nucleotides: TGCGCCAGCGAGAGCGGCCGCGGTAAAGGAACGTACAATGAGCAGTTCTTC.

A note on this clone: Within the sample, other DNA sequences also encode this same CDR3. The chain links TRBV19 to TRBJ1-5; unclear D gene. Trimming pared 3 bases from V and 3 bases from J, leaving 6 bases between. This CDR3 is 13 amino acids long. The germline V gene has CDR1 LNHDA and CDR2 SQIVND (reference sequence). This chain's CDR3 is CASSIQVNQPQHF. The CDR3, as DNA: TGTGCCAGTAGTATTCAGGTCAATCAGCCCCAGCATTTT.

This clone was observed a few times. The V gene is TRBV3-1 (or the pseudogene TRBV3-2), the J gene TRBJ2-2; D is undetermined. The V end lost 0 bases, the J end lost 6 bases, and 5 bases lay between the germline ends. This CDR3 is 13 amino acids long. CDR1 is LGHDT and CDR2 is YNNKEL in the germline V gene (reference sequence). The CDR3 sequence is CASSQEWSGELFF. CDR3 DNA: TGTGCCAGCAGCCAAGAATGGTCCGGGGAGCTGTTTTTT.

This chain uses TRBV3-1 (or the pseudogene TRBV3-2) with TRBJ2-1; D is possibly TRBD1 (5 bases). This CDR3 region has 14 residues. Trimming took off 1 base at V and 7 bases at J, with 11 bases between the two ends. The germline V gene encodes CDR1 LGHDT and CDR2 YNNKEL (reference sequence). The CDR3 loop is CASSQVLQGNEQFF. CDR3 sequence (DNA): TGTGCCAGCAGCCAAGTATTGCAGGGAAATGAGCAGTTCTTC.

The chain couples TRBV4-1 to TRBJ2-7, with TRBD2 identical over 8 bases. The CDR3 runs to 19 residues. The germline V gene encodes CDR1 MGHRA and CDR2 YSYEKL. With V trimmed by 0 bases and J by 0 bases, 13 bases remained unmatched. As DNA, the CDR3 is TGCGCCAGCAGCCAAGATCTCGGGAGGGCTAGCGGGTGCTCCTACGAGCAGTACTTC. Protein sequence: CASSQDLGRASGCSYEQYF.

Details on this clone: This CDR3 is also generated by other DNA sequences in the sample. The chain combines TRBV19 with TRBJ1-5; D gene unclear. Between the trimmed V and J ends, which lost 1 base and 3 bases, there was a span of 7 bases. The CDR3 loop spans 14 amino acids. CDR1 and CDR2 (germline): LNHDA, SQIVND (reference sequence). The CDR3 loop reads CASSIGGYNQPQHF. The CDR3 nucleotides are TGTGCCAGTAGTATAGGAGGGTACAATCAGCCCCAGCATTTT. The variable domain in full, completed from reference TRBV19 and TRBJ1-5, reads DGGITQSPKYLFRKEGQNVTLSCEQNLNHDAMYWYRQDPGQGLRLIYYSQIVNDFQKGDIAEGYSVSREKKESFPLTVTSAQKNPTAFYLCASSIGGYNQPQHFGDGTRLSIL.

The rearrangement joins TRBV5-6 to TRBJ1-2; a weak D match, TRBD1 (6 bases). Trimming left V 4 bases short and J 4 bases short, with 14 bases between. Germline CDR1 is SGHDT and CDR2 is YYEEEE. CDR3 length: 14 amino acids. CDR3 coding DNA: TGTGCCAGCAGCCTGACTAACAGGGCCTATGGCTACACCTTC. Its protein product is CASSLTNRAYGYTF.